This T cell receptor (beta chain) was sequenced in a study of lymphopenia after photon versus proton radiotherapy. Sequencing was performed with immunoSEQ multiplex PCR; in TCRdb, only in-frame clones are kept and a portion is missing. The data hold about 30,000 clones, with about 93% observed a single time. The length of the CDR3 is 15 residues. Germline CDR1 is SGHNT and CDR2 is YYREEE (reference sequence). The V end lost 4 bases, the J end lost 2 bases, and 15 bases lay between the germline ends. This clonotype was obtained from a woman in her forties or fifties with cholangiocarcinoma. The input for sequencing was peripheral blood, taken from a patient treated with photon-based radiotherapy. The rearrangement joins TRBV5-4 to TRBJ1-2; D is ambiguous. The DNA of the CDR3 is TGTGCCAGCAGCCATCGGGGTATACTAAACTATGGCTACACCTTC. As protein: CASSHRGILNYGYTF.